The 18 T cell receptor beta chains below all came from one sample that was sequenced in a study of vaccination effects on CD4 cells after COVID-19. These TCRs' antigens remain unknown. Assay used: immunoSEQ multiplex PCR; TCRdb lists only in-frame clones, some missing. Of about 51,000 clones listed, 74% are singletons. At the end of over 8 days of culture, CD4+ T cells were isolated. The sample consisted of CD4+ T cells from PBMCs cultured without peptide, taken before COVID-19 vaccination. The origin of the receptors is a human donor who had a prior SARS-CoV-2 infection.

The genes are TRBV27 and TRBJ1-5; D is unresolved. V shed 0 bases and J shed 9 bases, with 12 bases lying between them. The CDR3 sequence is 14 residues long. Germline assignment: CDR1 MNHEY and CDR2 SMNVEV (reference sequence). CDR3 protein: CASSLSAQAGPQHF. CDR3 coding DNA: TGTGCCAGCAGTTTATCTGCCCAGGCTGGGCCCCAGCATTTT.

This clone was counted a single time. This chain joins TRBV7-8 and TRBJ1-1; D unresolved. V was trimmed by 4 bases and J by 9 bases, leaving 18 bases between them. CDR3 length: 14 residues. Germline CDR1 reads SGHVS; CDR2 reads FQNEAQ. The CDR3 here is CASSYSSFEQQAFF. CDR3 in DNA: TGTGCCAGCAGCTACTCCTCGTTCGAGCAACAAGCTTTCTTT.

The rearrangement joins TRBV7-9 to TRBJ2-7; maybe TRBD1 (7 bases). The germline V gene encodes CDR1 SEHNR and CDR2 FQNEAQ (reference sequence). The CDR3 spans 13 residues. Trimming pared 7 bases from V and 2 bases from J, leaving 12 bases between. The DNA for the CDR3 is TGTGCCAGCAACGACAGGGAGGCCTACGAGCAGTACTTC. Residues: CASNDREAYEQYF. The whole variable domain, filled in from reference TRBV7-9 and TRBJ2-7, reads DTGVSQNPRHKITKRGQNVTFRCDPISEHNRLYWYRQTLGQGPEFLTYFQNEAQLEKSRLLSDRFSAERPKGSFSTLEIQRTEQGDSAMYLCASNDREAYEQYFGPGTRLTVT.

This clone was found a few times. V and J are TRBV27 and TRBJ1-1; no clear D. V lost 4 bases and J 1 base, leaving 13 bases between the germline ends. The CDR3 consists of 15 residues. CDR1 MNHEY and CDR2 SMNVEV come from the germline V gene (reference sequence). The CDR3: CASSSAGGENTEAFF. In nucleotides, the CDR3 is TGTGCCAGCAGTTCCGCGGGCGGGGAGAACACTGAAGCTTTCTTT.

The V gene is TRBV2, the J gene TRBJ2-3; either TRBD1 or TRBD2 may supply D (5 bases each). The CDR3 loop spans 13 amino acids. Per the germline V gene, CDR1 is SNHLY and CDR2 is FYNNEI. V was pared by 1 base and J by 4 bases, with 6 bases between. CDR3: CASSEGGADTQYF. Here the CDR3 DNA reads TGTGCCAGCAGTGAAGGAGGGGCAGATACGCAGTATTTT. Variable domain in full (rest from reference TRBV2 and TRBJ2-3): EPEVTQTPSHQVTQMGQEVILRCVPISNHLYFYWYRQILGQKVEFLVSFYNNEISEKSEIFDDQFSVERPDGSNFTLKIRSTKLEDSAMYFCASSEGGADTQYFGPGTRLTVL.

CDR3 bases: TGTGCCAGCAGTCAGACGGGACAGCACCAAGAGACCCAGTACTTC. This translates into CASSQTGQHQETQYF. This chain joins TRBV27 and TRBJ2-5; the match to TRBD1 covers 7 bases. The germline gives CDR1 MNHEY, CDR2 SMNVEV (reference sequence). CDR3 length: 15 residues. Unmatched junction bases numbered 6, after V lost 5 bases and J lost 0 bases.

A single count supports this clone. V gene TRBV18 combines with J gene TRBJ2-3; TRBD2 aligns across 8 bases. The CDR3 contains 18 residues. Germline loops: CDR1 KGHSH, CDR2 LQKENI. After removal of 5 bases from V and 3 bases from J, the junction contained 16 bases not matched to a gene. The CDR3 region has the DNA TGTGCCAGCTCATCTACAGCGGCGGTAGCGGGAAGTACAGATACGCAGTATTTT. The encoded protein is CASSSTAAVAGSTDTQYF.

This clone has only a few counts. The chain carries TRBV2 and TRBJ1-1, with D maybe TRBD1 (5 bases). Germline V gene lookup returns CDR1 SNHLY and CDR2 FYNNEI. The CDR3 contains 13 residues. V was clipped by 5 bases and J by 1 base, with 8 bases between them. The CDR3 is CASSSQGNTEAFF. The CDR3 coding sequence is TGTGCCAGCAGTTCCCAGGGGAACACTGAAGCTTTCTTT.

This chain uses TRBV5-1 with TRBJ2-1; D possibly corresponds to TRBD2 (5 bases). Germline V CDR1 and CDR2: SGHRS, YFSETQ. The CDR3 sequence is 15 residues long. V was shortened by 4 bases and J by 7 bases, with 18 bases between the two germline ends. CDR3 region: CASSLAGSYGNEQFF. The DNA of the CDR3 is TGCGCCAGCAGCCTGGCGGGCTCGTACGGGAATGAGCAGTTCTTC.

CDR3 bases: TGTGCCAGCAGTGCCTTAGCGGGGTGGATCGTTAGCACAGATACGCAGTATTTT. It encodes CASSALAGWIVSTDTQYF. The chain joins TRBV27 to TRBJ2-3; 8 positions match TRBD2. This CDR3 has 18 residues. Per germline, CDR1 MNHEY and CDR2 SMNVEV (reference sequence). The V gene end was trimmed by 5 bases and the J gene end by 0 bases; junction bases not matched to a gene: 13.

This chain joins TRBV4-2 and TRBJ2-2; 7 bases map to TRBD2. Germline V CDR1 and CDR2: LGHNA, YNFKEQ. The CDR3 is made up of 15 amino acids. The V segment lost 7 bases and the J segment 3 bases; nucleotides outside the gene matches: 8. The CDR3 sequence is CASTRLAGDTGELFF. The CDR3 nucleotides read TGTGCCAGCACGAGACTAGCCGGAGACACCGGGGAGCTGTTTTTT.

This chain links TRBV7-9 with TRBJ2-3, with D possibly TRBD2 on 5 matching bases. Looked up from germline, CDR1 is SEHNR and CDR2 is FQNEAQ (reference sequence). V lost 5 bases and J lost 6, with 15 bases in between. The CDR3 sequence is 14 residues long. The CDR3, as DNA: TGTGCCAGCAGCCCGGGGTGGAGTTCGGATACGCAGTATTTT. The encoded protein is CASSPGWSSDTQYF. Using reference TRBV7-9 and TRBJ2-3 for the parts outside the CDR3, the full variable domain is DTGVSQNPRHKITKRGQNVTFRCDPISEHNRLYWYRQTLGQGPEFLTYFQNEAQLEKSRLLSDRFSAERPKGSFSTLEIQRTEQGDSAMYLCASSPGWSSDTQYFGPGTRLTVL.

The chain uses TRBV11-2 and TRBJ2-6; tentatively, D is TRBD1 or TRBD2 (5 bases each). CDR3 length equals 18 residues. CDR1 and CDR2 (germline): SGHAT, FQNNGV. V was cut by 4 bases and J by 0 bases, with 16 bases left in between. The CDR3 DNA reads as TGTGCCAGCAGCTCGGACCTTTGGGGGAGCTCTGGGGCCAACGTCCTGACTTTC. The encoded protein is CASSSDLWGSSGANVLTF. The full variable domain, its missing parts supplied by reference TRBV11-2 and TRBJ2-6, is EAGVAQSPRYKIIEKRQSVAFWCNPISGHATLYWYQQILGQGPKLLIQFQNNGVVDDSQLPKDRFSAERLKGVDSTLKIQPAKLEDSAVYLCASSSDLWGSSGANVLTFGAGSRLTVL.

The chain joins TRBV9 to TRBJ2-3; D is unclear. V gave up 3 bases and J gave up 0 bases, with 8 bases separating them. Germline V lookup: CDR1 SGDLS, CDR2 YYNGEE. The CDR3 consists of 14 residues. The CDR3 here is CASSAHDSTDTQYF. For the CDR3, the DNA is TGTGCCAGCAGCGCACACGATAGCACAGATACGCAGTATTTT.

The genes are TRBV5-6 and TRBJ1-2; D is undetermined. This CDR3 spans 14 amino acids. V was pared by 2 bases and J by 6 bases, with 14 bases between. Germline CDR1 and CDR2: SGHDT and YYEEEE. The CDR3 nucleotides read TGTGCCAGCAGCTTTGAGAGGAGGTCGCATGGCTACACCTTC. This sequence encodes CASSFERRSHGYTF.

CDR3 region: CASSYGRTAITDTQYF. In DNA form, the CDR3 reads TGTGCCAGCAGTTACGGCCGGACAGCAATCACAGATACGCAGTATTTT. This chain uses TRBV6-5 with TRBJ2-3; D is perhaps TRBD1 (6 bases). The length of the CDR3 is 16 residues. Trimming removed 2 bases from V and 2 bases from J, with 14 bases in between. The V gene's germline CDR1 is MNHEY and CDR2 SVGAGI.

V and J are TRBV28 and TRBJ1-5; maybe TRBD1 (6 bases). Per the germline V gene, CDR1 is MDHEN and CDR2 is SYDVKM. CDR3 length: 15 residues. Trimming took 2 bases from V and 4 from J, leaving 12 bases between them. CDR3 loop: CASSLMDSPNQPQHF. CDR3 nucleotides: TGTGCCAGCAGTTTAATGGACAGTCCTAATCAGCCCCAGCATTTT.

V and J are TRBV5-1 and TRBJ2-1, with 13 nucleotides matching TRBD2. Per the germline V gene, CDR1 is SGHRS and CDR2 is YFSETQ. CDR3 size: 18 residues. The V segment lost 0 bases and the J segment 8 bases; nucleotides outside the gene matches: 11. The CDR3 coding sequence is TGCGCCAGCAGCTTGGGGACTAGCGGGGGCACGTTTCTGGATGAGCAGTTCTTC. Amino acid sequence: CASSLGTSGGTFLDEQFF.